This TCR beta chain was profiled in a study of CD8+ T cells in alopecia areata. General study findings and limits: Many expanded lesional clones stayed in scalp and blood while on tofacitinib. Resident alphabeta T cells of normal skin are also sequenced in scalp samples. Clonality exceeded that of normal scalp in lesional scalp, most notably in alopecia totalis/universalis.

The CDR3 contains 13 residues. Germline lookup yields CDR1 SGHNT and CDR2 YYREEE (reference sequence). V was cut by 5 bases and J by 5 bases, with 11 bases left in between. This sample's treatment: oral pan-JAK inhibitor, 5-10 mg twice daily. Both CD4+ and CD8+ T cells were separated by sorting PBMCs. A remark on this clone: Its specificity is not known.

Once RNA had been extracted, it was reverse transcribed into cDNA to act as the sequencing template. Libraries were prepared by immunoSEQ multiplex PCR; TCRdb keeps only in-frame clonotypes and omits some of them. Here the sample spans around 100,000 clones, around three fifths being singletons. The source was CD8+ T cells sorted from blood, collected at week 24, from a patient treated with tofacitinib. This clonotype originated in a human donor with alopecia areata. V gene TRBV5-4 combines with J gene TRBJ2-1; D possibly uses TRBD1 or TRBD2 (6 bases each). CDR3 DNA: TGTGCCAGCAGGGCGGGACAAAACAATGAGCAGTTCTTC. Protein sequence: CASRAGQNNEQFF.